The 28 T cell receptor beta chains below were found in one sample sequenced in a study of PD-1 blockade in classical Hodgkin lymphoma. Exposure to brentuximab vedotin varied, and each patient had relapsed following autologous stem cell transplantation. Libraries were prepared by immunoSEQ multiplex PCR; TCRdb keeps only in-frame clonotypes and omits some of them. The sample carries 19,000 or so clones, about 80% recorded once. The material sequenced was peripheral blood mononuclear cells (PBMCs), taken at baseline. Every receptor here comes from a human donor with classical Hodgkin lymphoma.

The chain recombines TRBV7-2 with TRBJ2-7, with D unclear. Trimming removed 1 base at V and 3 bases at J, with 7 bases between. The CDR3 totals 13 residues. Germline values: CDR1 SGHTA, CDR2 FQGNSA. The CDR3 region has the DNA TGTGCCAGCAGCTTAGGGCTAATCTACGAGCAGTACTTC. Translating gives CASSLGLIYEQYF.

The rearrangement links TRBV5-6 to TRBJ2-7; D call uncertain. The CDR3 totals 14 residues. The germline V gene has CDR1 SGHDT and CDR2 YYEEEE. V was clipped by 3 bases and J by 5 bases, with 15 bases between them. The CDR3 region is CASSSPTEADEQYF. CDR3 DNA sequence: TGTGCCAGCAGCTCGCCTACTGAAGCCGACGAGCAGTACTTC.

The gene calls are TRBV28 and TRBJ2-5; 13 nucleotides agree with TRBD2. The CDR3 loop spans 13 amino acids. Germline CDR1 reads MDHEN; CDR2 reads SYDVKM. V was clipped by 6 bases and J by 6 bases; unmatched bases: 1. The CDR3 is CASRTSGRQTQYF. Here the CDR3 DNA reads TGTGCCAGCAGGACTAGCGGGAGGCAGACCCAGTACTTC.

This clone occurred once. This chain joins TRBV10-2 and TRBJ1-1; D perhaps matches TRBD1 (5 bases). The V end lost 3 bases, the J end lost 0 bases, and 11 bases lay between the germline ends. The CDR3 is made up of 15 amino acids. CDR1 is WSHSY, CDR2 SAAADI, per germline. CDR3 bases: TGCGCCAGCAGTGAATCGGGGCTCATGAACACTGAAGCTTTCTTT. The encoded protein is CASSESGLMNTEAFF.

CDR3 residues: CASSVGSSSYNSPLHF. The CDR3 bases are TGTGCCAGCAGTGTGGGAAGTAGCTCCTATAATTCACCCCTCCACTTT. This chain joins TRBV2 and TRBJ1-6, with D uncertain. The germline V and J ends were trimmed by 4 bases and 0 bases, with 10 bases remaining between them. The CDR3 is made up of 16 amino acids. Germline V gives CDR1 SNHLY, CDR2 FYNNEI.

The CDR3 is CASSPGRGEQYF. Here the CDR3 DNA reads TGTGCCAGCAGCCCGGGTAGGGGCGAGCAGTACTTC. The gene calls are TRBV7-2 and TRBJ2-7; D may be TRBD1 (5 bases). V gave up 5 bases and J gave up 6 bases, with 11 bases separating them. Germline-derived CDR1 and CDR2 are SGHTA and FQGNSA. This CDR3 spans 12 amino acids.

This sequence joins TRBV28 and TRBJ2-7; TRBD2 aligns across 7 bases. CDR1 and CDR2 from the germline V gene are MDHEN and SYDVKM. V gave up 4 bases and J gave up 3 bases; unmatched junction bases: 12. The CDR3 extends over 16 amino acids. The CDR3 reads CASSSPIAGMYYEQYF. DNA for the CDR3: TGTGCCAGCAGTTCACCCATAGCGGGCATGTACTACGAGCAGTACTTC. Full variable domain (remainder filled in from reference TRBV28 and TRBJ2-7): DVKVTQSSRYLVKRTGEKVFLECVQDMDHENMFWYRQDPGLGLRLIYFSYDVKMKEKGDIPEGYSVSREKKERFSLILESASTNQTSMYLCASSSPIAGMYYEQYFGPGTRLTVT.

This clone was detected only a few times. V gene TRBV6-5 combines with J gene TRBJ2-1; possibly TRBD2 for D (6 bases). Trimming took off 2 bases at V and 7 bases at J, with 12 bases between the two ends. The germline V gene encodes CDR1 MNHEY and CDR2 SVGAGI. The CDR3 has 14 amino acids. The CDR3 DNA reads TGTGCCAGCAGTTACACCGGGACTCTTAATGAGCAGTTCTTC. It is translated as CASSYTGTLNEQFF.

This clone ranks as medium-sized (0.01 to 0.1%). The chain recombines TRBV19 with TRBJ1-2; 7 bases fit TRBD1. CDR1 LNHDA and CDR2 SQIVND come from the germline V gene (reference sequence). V gave up 5 bases and J gave up 4 bases; unmatched junction bases: 4. This CDR3 has 13 amino acids. CDR3 coding DNA: TGTGCCAGTAGTGAAGGGGGCGGCTATGGCTACACCTTC. Translating it yields CASSEGGGYGYTF.

The sample holds a few counts of this clone. The chain employs TRBV28 and TRBJ1-1; 9 positions agree with TRBD1. The CDR3 covers 11 residues. Germline CDR1 is MDHEN and CDR2 is SYDVKM. After removal of 6 bases from V and 11 bases from J, the junction contained 4 bases not matched to a gene. The CDR3 region has the DNA TGTGCCAGCAGGGGGGACAGGGTGGCTTTCTTT. It codes for CASRGDRVAFF.

The chain links TRBV7-9 to TRBJ1-1; 8 positions agree with TRBD1. Germline loops: CDR1 SEHNR, CDR2 FQNEAQ (reference sequence). The CDR3 consists of 14 residues. With V trimmed by 3 bases and J by 2 bases, 2 bases remained unmatched. The CDR3: CASSFQGANTEAFF. The CDR3 DNA is TGTGCCAGCAGCTTCCAGGGGGCAAACACTGAAGCTTTCTTT.

By sample fraction, this clone is medium-sized (0.01 to 0.1%). The chain carries TRBV6-6 and TRBJ1-1, with a possible D match to TRBD1 (6 bases). The CDR3 is 16 amino acids. Germline V lookup: CDR1 MNHNY, CDR2 SVGAGI (reference sequence). Trimming removed 4 bases from V and 2 bases from J, with 17 bases in between. The CDR3 protein is CASSSREPGDNTEAFF. DNA of the CDR3: TGTGCCAGCAGTTCCAGGGAGCCAGGGGACAACACTGAAGCTTTCTTT.

This chain uses TRBV27 with TRBJ1-4, with D uncertain. V was pared by 5 bases and J by 7 bases, with 20 bases between. The length of the CDR3 is 16 residues. Germline V gene lookup returns CDR1 MNHEY and CDR2 SMNVEV (reference sequence). CDR3 protein: CASSASLGGRVEKLFF. In nucleotides, the CDR3 is TGTGCCAGCAGTGCCTCACTTGGAGGGCGGGTTGAAAAACTGTTTTTT.

The J gene is TRBJ2-7, the V gene TRBV6-6, with 8 positions matching TRBD1. The length of the CDR3 is 16 residues. V shed 2 bases, J shed 6 bases, and the junction held 12 bases outside the gene matches. Germline values: CDR1 MNHNY, CDR2 SVGAGI (reference sequence). As DNA, the CDR3 is TGTGCCAGCAGTTACGGTGGTTTGGGACAGGCGGCCGAGCAGTACTTC. Translating it yields CASSYGGLGQAAEQYF.

Judged by abundance, this clone is large (0.1 to 1%). J is TRBJ2-3 and V is TRBV5-3; a possible D gene is TRBD2 (5 bases). TRBV5-3 is an ORF; its function is uncertain. The CDR3 is 14 amino acids. V was clipped by 5 bases and J by 2 bases, with 12 bases between them. The CDR3 reads CARSFSGNTDTQYF. Written as DNA, the CDR3 is TGTGCCAGAAGTTTCTCGGGGAACACAGATACGCAGTATTTT.

The rearrangement joins TRBV30 to TRBJ2-7; no clear D gene. Germline loops: CDR1 GTSNPN, CDR2 SVGIG (reference sequence). Trimming cost V 0 bases and J 7 bases, with 10 bases left between them. The CDR3 contains 12 residues. The CDR3 reads CAWSVRVLEQYF. CDR3 bases: TGTGCCTGGAGTGTACGGGTCTTAGAGCAGTACTTC.

This rearrangement joins TRBV19 to TRBJ2-3, with TRBD2 matching 9 bases. Germline V gene sequence: CDR1 LNHDA, CDR2 SQIVND (reference sequence). With V trimmed by 5 bases and J by 2 bases, 8 bases remained unmatched. The CDR3 totals 16 residues. The CDR3 here is CASSGGGGLFTDTQYF. The CDR3 bases are TGTGCCAGTAGTGGCGGGGGGGGTCTATTCACAGATACGCAGTATTTT.

This chain links TRBV29-1 with TRBJ2-7, with TRBD2 matching over 7 bases. Germline assignment: CDR1 SQVTM and CDR2 ANQGSEA. The CDR3 is 14 amino acids. Trimming took 1 base from V and 2 from J; bases not matched to a gene: 5. CDR3 coding DNA: TGCAGCGTTGAAGGGGGGGGGACCCCCTACGAGCAGTACTTC. It translates to CSVEGGGTPYEQYF.

J is TRBJ2-5 and V is TRBV5-1, with TRBD1 matching over 9 bases. The CDR3 contains 15 residues. After removal of 5 bases from V and 5 bases from J, the junction contained 10 bases not matched to a gene. Germline CDR1 is SGHRS and CDR2 is YFSETQ. CDR3 coding DNA: TGCGCCAGCAGAGGGACAGGGAGCGAGGGGGAGACCCAGTACTTC. Its protein is CASRGTGSEGETQYF.

This clone was detected only once. The chain uses TRBV28 and TRBJ2-2; the match to TRBD1 covers 9 bases. CDR3 length: 17 residues. Germline loops: CDR1 MDHEN, CDR2 SYDVKM. V was clipped by 5 bases and J by 5 bases; unmatched bases: 12. CDR3: CASSPAGHRGRTGELFF. The CDR3 DNA reads TGTGCCAGCAGTCCAGCCGGGCACAGGGGGCGAACCGGGGAGCTGTTTTTT.

The rearrangement uses TRBV18 and TRBJ1-1; perhaps TRBD1 as D (5 bases). The CDR3 has 17 amino acids. V lost 4 bases and J 6 bases, leaving 24 bases between the germline ends. Germline V CDR1 and CDR2: KGHSH, LQKENI. The CDR3 here is CASSLFALGVIGAEAFF. The CDR3 nucleotides read TGTGCCAGCTCACTGTTCGCCCTAGGGGTTATTGGCGCTGAAGCTTTCTTT.

The rearrangement uses TRBV27 and TRBJ1-1; D is uncertain. The CDR3 covers 14 residues. Germline assignment: CDR1 MNHEY and CDR2 SMNVEV (reference sequence). V lost 1 base and J lost 1, with 7 bases in between. CDR3 sequence reads: CASSLWAKNTEAFF. DNA for the CDR3: TGTGCCAGCAGTTTATGGGCGAAGAACACTGAAGCTTTCTTT.

This chain links TRBV28 with TRBJ1-5; D is unclear. V gave up 7 bases and J gave up 2 bases, with 15 bases separating them. CDR1 is MDHEN and CDR2 is SYDVKM in the germline V gene. The CDR3 is made up of 15 amino acids. The CDR3 loop reads CASIQSDRGNQPQHF. The DNA of the CDR3 is TGTGCCAGCATCCAGTCAGATCGAGGCAATCAGCCCCAGCATTTT.

The J gene is TRBJ1-3, the V gene TRBV2; D gene unclear. Germline CDR1 and CDR2: SNHLY and FYNNEI. V was clipped by 2 bases and J by 0 bases, with 11 bases between them. This CDR3 spans 16 amino acids. The CDR3: CASSEQAGSSGNTIYF. The CDR3 DNA reads as TGTGCCAGCAGTGAACAGGCAGGCAGCTCTGGAAACACCATATATTTT.

V and J are TRBV5-6 and TRBJ1-5, with D possibly being TRBD1 (5 bases). V gave up 0 bases and J gave up 8 bases, with 15 bases separating them. Germline lookup yields CDR1 SGHDT and CDR2 YYEEEE. The CDR3 runs 15 residues. CDR3 nucleotide sequence: TGTGCCAGCAGCTTGGCCCGCAGGGCGGATAAGCCCCAGCATTTT. It is translated as CASSLARRADKPQHF.

The J gene is TRBJ1-5, the V gene TRBV5-1; D might be TRBD1 (5 bases). Germline V gene sequence: CDR1 SGHRS, CDR2 YFSETQ. The CDR3 extends over 14 amino acids. The germline V and J ends were trimmed by 5 bases and 2 bases, with 11 bases remaining between them. In DNA, the CDR3 is TGCGCCAGCAGTGCAGGGAGTGGCAATCAGCCCCAGCATTTT. Amino acids: CASSAGSGNQPQHF. Complete variable domain (other parts from reference TRBV5-1 and TRBJ1-5): KAGVTQTPRYLIKTRGQQVTLSCSPISGHRSVSWYQQTPGQGLQFLFEYFSETQRNKGNFPGRFSGRQFSNSRSEMNVSTLELGDSALYLCASSAGSGNQPQHFGDGTRLSIL.

The gene calls are TRBV30 and TRBJ2-1, with 7 bases identical to TRBD2. The length of the CDR3 is 15 residues. The germline V gene encodes CDR1 GTSNPN and CDR2 SVGIG (reference sequence). V shed 0 bases and J 6 bases; nucleotides not matched to a gene: 8. In DNA, the CDR3 is TGTGCCTGGAGTGTACCCTGGGTAGCGGGCAATGAGCAGTTCTTC. Protein sequence: CAWSVPWVAGNEQFF.

The chain recombines TRBV18 with TRBJ2-1, with 8 positions matching TRBD1. Trimming cost V 4 bases and J 1 base; bases outside gene matches: 6. This CDR3 is built from 16 residues. The V gene's germline CDR1 is KGHSH and CDR2 LQKENI. Written as DNA, the CDR3 is TGTGCCAGCTCACAAACCAGGGGGCCGTCCTACAATGAGCAGTTCTTC. Its protein product is CASSQTRGPSYNEQFF.